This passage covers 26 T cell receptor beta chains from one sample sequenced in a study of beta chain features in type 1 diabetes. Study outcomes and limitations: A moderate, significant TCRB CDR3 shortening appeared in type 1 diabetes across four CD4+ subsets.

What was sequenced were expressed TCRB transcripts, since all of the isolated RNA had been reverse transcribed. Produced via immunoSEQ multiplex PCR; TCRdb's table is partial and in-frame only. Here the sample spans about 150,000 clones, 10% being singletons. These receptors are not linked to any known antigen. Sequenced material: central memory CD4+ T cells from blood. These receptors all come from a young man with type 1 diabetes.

In DNA form, the CDR3 reads TGCGCCAGCAGGAGGGGGCTAGCGTATTATTCCTACGAGCAGTACTTC. It is translated as CASRRGLAYYSYEQYF. The chain uses TRBV4-3 and TRBJ2-7, with TRBD1 as a possible D gene (7 bases). Looked up from germline, CDR1 is LGHNA and CDR2 is YSLEER. The CDR3 is made up of 16 amino acids. V lost 6 bases and J lost 1, with 19 bases in between.

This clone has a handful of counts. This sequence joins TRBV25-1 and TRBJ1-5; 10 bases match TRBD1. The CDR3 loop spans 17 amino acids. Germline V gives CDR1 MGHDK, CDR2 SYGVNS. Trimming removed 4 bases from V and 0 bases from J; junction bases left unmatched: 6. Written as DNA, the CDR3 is TGTGCCAGCAGTGGGGGACAGGGGCCCTATAGCAATCAGCCCCAGCATTTT. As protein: CASSGGQGPYSNQPQHF.

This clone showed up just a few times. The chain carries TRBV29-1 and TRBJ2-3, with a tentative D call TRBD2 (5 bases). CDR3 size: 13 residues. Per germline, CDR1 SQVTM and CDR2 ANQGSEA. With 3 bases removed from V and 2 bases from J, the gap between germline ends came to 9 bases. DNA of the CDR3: TGCAGCGTTGATACGGGGAACACAGATACGCAGTATTTT. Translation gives CSVDTGNTDTQYF.

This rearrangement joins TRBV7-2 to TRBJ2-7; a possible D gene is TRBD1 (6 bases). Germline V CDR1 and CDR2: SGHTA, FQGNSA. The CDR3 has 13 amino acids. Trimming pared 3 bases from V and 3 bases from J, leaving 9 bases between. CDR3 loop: CASSFQGNYEQYF. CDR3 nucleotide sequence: TGTGCCAGCAGCTTTCAGGGGAACTACGAGCAGTACTTC.

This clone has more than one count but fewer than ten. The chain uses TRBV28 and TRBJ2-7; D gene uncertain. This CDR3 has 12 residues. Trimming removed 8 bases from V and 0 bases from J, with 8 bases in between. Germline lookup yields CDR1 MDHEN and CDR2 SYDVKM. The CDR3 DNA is TGTGCCAGCGTACACAGCTCCTACGAGCAGTACTTC. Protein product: CASVHSSYEQYF. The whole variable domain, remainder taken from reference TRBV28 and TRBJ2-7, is DVKVTQSSRYLVKRTGEKVFLECVQDMDHENMFWYRQDPGLGLRLIYFSYDVKMKEKGDIPEGYSVSREKKERFSLILESASTNQTSMYLCASVHSSYEQYFGPGTRLTVT.

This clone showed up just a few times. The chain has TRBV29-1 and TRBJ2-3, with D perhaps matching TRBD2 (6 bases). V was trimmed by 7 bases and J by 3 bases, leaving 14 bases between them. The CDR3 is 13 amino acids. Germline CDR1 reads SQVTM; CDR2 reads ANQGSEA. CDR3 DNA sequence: TGCAGCGGAGAGGTAGGAGGGACAGATACGCAGTATTTT. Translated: CSGEVGGTDTQYF.

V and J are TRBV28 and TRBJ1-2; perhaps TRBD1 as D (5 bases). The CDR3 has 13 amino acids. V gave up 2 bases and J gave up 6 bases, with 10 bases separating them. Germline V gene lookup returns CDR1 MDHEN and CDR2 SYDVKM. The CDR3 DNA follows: TGTGCCAGCAGTTTACCAGGGCATAATGGCTACACCTTC. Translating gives CASSLPGHNGYTF.

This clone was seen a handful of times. The DNA of the CDR3 is TGTGCCAGTAGATCACAGGGACGGGTTACTGAAGCTTTCTTT. Residues: CASRSQGRVTEAFF. This chain connects TRBV19 to TRBJ1-1; a weak D match, TRBD1 (6 bases). CDR1 is LNHDA, CDR2 SQIVND, per germline (reference sequence). The CDR3 is 14 residues long. The V end lost 6 bases, the J end lost 5 bases, and 16 bases lay between the germline ends.

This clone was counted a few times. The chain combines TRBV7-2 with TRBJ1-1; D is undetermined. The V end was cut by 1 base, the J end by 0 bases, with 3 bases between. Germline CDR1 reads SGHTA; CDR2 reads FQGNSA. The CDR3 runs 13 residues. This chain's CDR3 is CASSLDMNTEAFF. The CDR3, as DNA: TGTGCCAGCAGCTTAGACATGAACACTGAAGCTTTCTTT.

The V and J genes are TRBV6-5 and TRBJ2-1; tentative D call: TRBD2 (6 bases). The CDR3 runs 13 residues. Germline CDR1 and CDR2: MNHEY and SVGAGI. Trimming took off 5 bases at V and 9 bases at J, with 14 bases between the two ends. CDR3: CASSGGFLGEQFF. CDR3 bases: TGTGCCAGCAGTGGGGGGTTTTTGGGTGAGCAGTTCTTC.

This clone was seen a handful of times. The CDR3 protein is CASSPLGTGRDQPQHF. CDR3 sequence (DNA): TGTGCCAGCTCACCCCTAGGGACAGGAAGGGATCAGCCCCAGCATTTT. This chain joins TRBV18 and TRBJ1-5, with TRBD1 matching over 8 bases. The V segment lost 3 bases and the J segment 5 bases; nucleotides outside the gene matches: 9. Germline CDR1 and CDR2: KGHSH and LQKENI. The CDR3 spans 16 residues. Filled out from reference TRBV18 and TRBJ1-5, the complete variable domain reads NAGVMQNPRHLVRRRGQEARLRCSPMKGHSHVYWYRQLPEEGLKFMVYLQKENIIDESGMPKERFSAEFPKEGPSILRIQQVVRGDSAAYFCASSPLGTGRDQPQHFGDGTRLSIL.

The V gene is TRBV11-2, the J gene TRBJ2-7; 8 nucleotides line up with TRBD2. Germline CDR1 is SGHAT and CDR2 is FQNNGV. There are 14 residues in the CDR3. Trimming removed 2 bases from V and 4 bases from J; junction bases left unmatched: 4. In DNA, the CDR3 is TGTGCCAGCAGCTTACGGTCTAGCGGGTACGAGCAGTACTTC. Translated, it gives CASSLRSSGYEQYF.

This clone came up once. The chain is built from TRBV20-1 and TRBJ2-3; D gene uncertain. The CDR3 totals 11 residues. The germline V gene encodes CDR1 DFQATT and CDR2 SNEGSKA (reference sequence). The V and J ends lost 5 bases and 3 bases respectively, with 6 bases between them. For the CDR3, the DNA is TGCAGTGCTGTTAGTACAGATACGCAGTATTTT. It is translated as CSAVSTDTQYF.

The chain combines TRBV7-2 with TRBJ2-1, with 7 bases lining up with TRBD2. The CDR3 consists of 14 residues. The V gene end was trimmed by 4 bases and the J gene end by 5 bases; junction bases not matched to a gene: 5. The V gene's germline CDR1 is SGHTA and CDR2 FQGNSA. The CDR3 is CASSYGDYNNEQFF. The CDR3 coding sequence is TGTGCCAGCAGCTATGGGGACTACAACAATGAGCAGTTCTTC.

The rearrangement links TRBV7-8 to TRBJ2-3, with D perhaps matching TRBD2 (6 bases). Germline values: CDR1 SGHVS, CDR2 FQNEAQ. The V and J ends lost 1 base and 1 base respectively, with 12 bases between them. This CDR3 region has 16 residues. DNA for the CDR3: TGTGCCAGCAGCTTAGGGGAGGCGGGCGGCACAGATACGCAGTATTTT. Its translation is CASSLGEAGGTDTQYF.

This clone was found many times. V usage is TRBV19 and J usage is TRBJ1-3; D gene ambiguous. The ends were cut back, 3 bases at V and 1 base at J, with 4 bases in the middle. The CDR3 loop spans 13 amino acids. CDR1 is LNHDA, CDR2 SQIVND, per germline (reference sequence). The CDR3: CASSIMSGNTIYF. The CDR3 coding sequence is TGTGCCAGTAGTATCATGTCTGGAAACACCATATATTTT.

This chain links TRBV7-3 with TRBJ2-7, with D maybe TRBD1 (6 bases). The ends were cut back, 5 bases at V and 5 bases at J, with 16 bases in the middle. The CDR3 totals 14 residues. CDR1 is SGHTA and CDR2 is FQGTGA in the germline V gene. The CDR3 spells CASSRTGPGHEQYF. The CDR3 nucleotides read TGTGCCAGCAGCAGAACAGGGCCGGGACACGAGCAGTACTTC.

The CDR3 nucleotides are TGTGCCAGCAGGATGCTACAGGGGGCCTCCTACGAGCAGTACTTC. Translated: CASRMLQGASYEQYF. The rearrangement joins TRBV28 to TRBJ2-7; 9 positions agree with TRBD1. The CDR3 totals 15 residues. The V segment lost 6 bases and the J segment 0 bases; nucleotides outside the gene matches: 6. Per the germline V gene, CDR1 is MDHEN and CDR2 is SYDVKM. Supplemented by reference TRBV28 and TRBJ2-7, the full variable domain reads DVKVTQSSRYLVKRTGEKVFLECVQDMDHENMFWYRQDPGLGLRLIYFSYDVKMKEKGDIPEGYSVSREKKERFSLILESASTNQTSMYLCASRMLQGASYEQYFGPGTRLTVT.

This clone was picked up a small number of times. CDR3 DNA: TGTGCCAGCAGCCTTACTACAGGGCTGGGGGAGACCCAGTACTTC. Its translation is CASSLTTGLGETQYF. The chain uses TRBV9 and TRBJ2-5; D is possibly TRBD1 (6 bases). The length of the CDR3 is 15 residues. Between the trimmed V and J ends, which lost 4 bases and 5 bases, there was a span of 18 bases. CDR1 and CDR2 (germline): SGDLS, YYNGEE.

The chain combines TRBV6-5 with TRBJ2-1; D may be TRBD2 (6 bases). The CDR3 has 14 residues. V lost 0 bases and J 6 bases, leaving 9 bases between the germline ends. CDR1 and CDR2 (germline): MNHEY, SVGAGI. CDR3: CASSYSGGSNEQFF. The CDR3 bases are TGTGCCAGCAGTTACTCGGGGGGATCCAATGAGCAGTTCTTC.

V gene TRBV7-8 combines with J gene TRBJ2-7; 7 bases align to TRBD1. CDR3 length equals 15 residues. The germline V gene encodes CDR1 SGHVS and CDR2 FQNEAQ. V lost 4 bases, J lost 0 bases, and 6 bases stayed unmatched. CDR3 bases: TGTGCCAGCAGCTACCACTCAGGGGGCTCCTACGAGCAGTACTTC. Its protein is CASSYHSGGSYEQYF.

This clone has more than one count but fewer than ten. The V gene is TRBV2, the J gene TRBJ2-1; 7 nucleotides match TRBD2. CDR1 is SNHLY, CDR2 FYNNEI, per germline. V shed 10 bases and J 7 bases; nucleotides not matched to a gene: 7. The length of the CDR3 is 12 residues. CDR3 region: CATAGPGNEQFF. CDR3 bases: TGTGCCACAGCGGGGCCGGGTAATGAGCAGTTCTTC.

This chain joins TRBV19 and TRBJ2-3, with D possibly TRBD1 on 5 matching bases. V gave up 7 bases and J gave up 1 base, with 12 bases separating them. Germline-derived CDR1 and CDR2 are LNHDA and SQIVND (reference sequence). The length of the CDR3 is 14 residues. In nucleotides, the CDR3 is TGTGCCAGTATAGCAGGGCCTGGCACAGATACGCAGTATTTT. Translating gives CASIAGPGTDTQYF.

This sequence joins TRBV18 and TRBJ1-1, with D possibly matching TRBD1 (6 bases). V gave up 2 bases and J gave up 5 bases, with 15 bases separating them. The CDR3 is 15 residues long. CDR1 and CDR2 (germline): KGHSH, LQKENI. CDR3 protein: CASSPYQGQGTEAFF. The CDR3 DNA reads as TGTGCCAGCTCACCATATCAGGGGCAAGGGACTGAAGCTTTCTTT.

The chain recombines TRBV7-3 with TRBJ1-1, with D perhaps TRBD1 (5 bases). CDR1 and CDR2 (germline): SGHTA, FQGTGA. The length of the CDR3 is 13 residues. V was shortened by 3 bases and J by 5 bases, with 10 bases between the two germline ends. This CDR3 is CASSFQGGTEAFF. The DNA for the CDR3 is TGTGCCAGCAGCTTTCAGGGAGGTACTGAAGCTTTCTTT.

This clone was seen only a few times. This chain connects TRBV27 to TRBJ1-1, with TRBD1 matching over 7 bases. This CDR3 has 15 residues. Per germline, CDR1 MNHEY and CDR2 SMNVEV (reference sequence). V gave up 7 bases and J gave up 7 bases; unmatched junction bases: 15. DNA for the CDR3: TGTGCCAGCAAAACTTTATCGGGACAGCCTTATGAAGCTTTCTTT. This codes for CASKTLSGQPYEAFF.